This T cell receptor (beta chain) was obtained from a study of cytomegalovirus exposure and HLA in healthy donors. PCR was performed using 60 Vbeta and 13 Jbeta primers. The repertoire was sequenced with immunoSEQ multiplex PCR; TCRdb's copy has only in-frame clones and lacks some. The data show around 70,000 clones, around 62% seen once. Only a few counts were recorded for this clone. V shed 7 bases and J shed 6 bases, with 17 bases lying between them. Germline lookup yields CDR1 SGHRS and CDR2 YFSETQ. The CDR3 runs to 13 residues. The chain couples TRBV5-1 to TRBJ2-7; D perhaps matches TRBD2 (6 bases). The TCR was taken from a man younger than 45 in good health and CMV-seronegative. The material sequenced was PBMCs. CDR3 protein: CASYRDSGSEQYF. The CDR3 DNA follows: TGCGCCAGCTACCGGGACTCCGGGAGCGAGCAGTACTTC.